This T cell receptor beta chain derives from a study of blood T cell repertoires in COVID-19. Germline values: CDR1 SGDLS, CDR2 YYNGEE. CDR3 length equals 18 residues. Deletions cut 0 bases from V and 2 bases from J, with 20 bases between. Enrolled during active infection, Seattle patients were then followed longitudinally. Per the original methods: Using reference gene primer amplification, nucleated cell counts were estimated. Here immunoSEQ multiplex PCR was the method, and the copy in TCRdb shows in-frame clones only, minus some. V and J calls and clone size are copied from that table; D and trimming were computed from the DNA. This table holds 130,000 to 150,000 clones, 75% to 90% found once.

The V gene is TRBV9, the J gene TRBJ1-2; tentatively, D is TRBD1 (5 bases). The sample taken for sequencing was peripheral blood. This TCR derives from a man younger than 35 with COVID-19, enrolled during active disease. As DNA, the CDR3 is TGTGCCAGCAGCGTAGGAGCCAGGGCAGGAATAGGGAACTATGGCTACACCTTC. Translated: CASSVGARAGIGNYGYTF.